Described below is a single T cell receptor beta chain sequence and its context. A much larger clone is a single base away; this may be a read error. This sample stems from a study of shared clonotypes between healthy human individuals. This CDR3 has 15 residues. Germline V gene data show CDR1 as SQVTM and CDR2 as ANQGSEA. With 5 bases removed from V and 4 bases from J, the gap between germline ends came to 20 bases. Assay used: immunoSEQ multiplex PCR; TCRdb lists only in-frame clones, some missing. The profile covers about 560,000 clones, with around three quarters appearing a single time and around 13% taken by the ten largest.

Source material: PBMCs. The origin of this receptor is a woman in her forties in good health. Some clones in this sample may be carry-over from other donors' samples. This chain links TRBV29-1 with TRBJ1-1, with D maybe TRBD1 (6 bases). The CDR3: CSVSPVGHGATEAFF. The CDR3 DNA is TGCAGCGTTTCCCCCGTGGGACATGGGGCCACTGAAGCTTTCTTT.